The 2 T cell receptor beta chains in this list originate from one sample, sequenced in a study of blood T cell repertoires in COVID-19. Profiled with immunoSEQ multiplex PCR; TCRdb holds only in-frame clones, not every one. This table has over 50,000 clones, 91% appearing once. Sequenced sample: peripheral blood. These receptors originate from a man in his forties or fifties with active COVID-19.

This clone was seen just once. The chain has TRBV19 and TRBJ2-1; D not resolved. The CDR3 spans 16 residues. CDR1 is LNHDA and CDR2 is SQIVND in the germline V gene (reference sequence). The germline V and J ends were trimmed by 3 bases and 0 bases, with 12 bases remaining between them. CDR3 sequence: CASSILLRSSYNEQFF. The CDR3 nucleotides are TGTGCCAGTAGTATCTTGCTCAGAAGCTCCTACAATGAGCAGTTCTTC.

The chain couples TRBV14 to TRBJ1-3; D gene ambiguous. Looked up from germline, CDR1 is SGHDN and CDR2 is FVKESK. This CDR3 has 13 residues. The V gene lost 4 bases and the J gene lost 4 bases, with 8 bases spanning the gap. DNA for the CDR3: TGTGCCAGCAGCCCGCAAGCGGGAAACACCATATATTTT. Translation gives CASSPQAGNTIYF.